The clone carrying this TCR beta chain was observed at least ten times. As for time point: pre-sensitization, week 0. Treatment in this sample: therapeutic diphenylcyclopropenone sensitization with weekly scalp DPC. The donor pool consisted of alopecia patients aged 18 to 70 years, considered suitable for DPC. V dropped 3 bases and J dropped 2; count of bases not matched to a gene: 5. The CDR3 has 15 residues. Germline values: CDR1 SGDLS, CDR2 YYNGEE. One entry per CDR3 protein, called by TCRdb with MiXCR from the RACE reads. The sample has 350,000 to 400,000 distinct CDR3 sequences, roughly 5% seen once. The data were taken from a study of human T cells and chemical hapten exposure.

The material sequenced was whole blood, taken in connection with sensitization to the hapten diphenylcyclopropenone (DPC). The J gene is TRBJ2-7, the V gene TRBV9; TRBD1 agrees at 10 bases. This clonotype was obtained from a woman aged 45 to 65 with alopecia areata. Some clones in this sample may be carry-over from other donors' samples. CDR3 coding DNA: TGTGCCAGCAGCGCCGGGACAGGGGTAACCTACGAGCAGTACTTC. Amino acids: CASSAGTGVTYEQYF.